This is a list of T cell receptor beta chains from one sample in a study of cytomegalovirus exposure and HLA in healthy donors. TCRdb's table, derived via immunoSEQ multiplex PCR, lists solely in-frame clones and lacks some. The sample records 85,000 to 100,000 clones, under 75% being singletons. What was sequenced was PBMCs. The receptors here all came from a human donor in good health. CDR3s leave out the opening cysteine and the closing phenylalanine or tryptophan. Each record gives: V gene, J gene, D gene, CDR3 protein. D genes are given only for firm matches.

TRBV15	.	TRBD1	ATSRVFGDSSYEQY
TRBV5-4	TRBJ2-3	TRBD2	ASSATSGASSTDTQY
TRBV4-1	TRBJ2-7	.	ASSPSGQGYYEQY
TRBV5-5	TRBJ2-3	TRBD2	ASSPAGLANTDTQY
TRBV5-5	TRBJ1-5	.	ASSSIPGTNSNQPQH
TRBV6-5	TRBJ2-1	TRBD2	ASRLGGGALNEQF
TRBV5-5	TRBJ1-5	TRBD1	ASSSTGGDSNQPQH
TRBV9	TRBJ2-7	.	ASSGRQDNYEQY
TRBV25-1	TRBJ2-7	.	ASSAVYEQY
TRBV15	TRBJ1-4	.	ATSRDYGKLF
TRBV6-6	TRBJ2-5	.	ASSYDLLGKTQY
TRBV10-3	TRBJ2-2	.	AISNRDNTGELF
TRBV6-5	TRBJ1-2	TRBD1	ASSYSTGGSGYT
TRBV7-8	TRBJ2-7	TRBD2	ASSSRGLAGEQY
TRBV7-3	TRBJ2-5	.	ASSSGEYQETQY
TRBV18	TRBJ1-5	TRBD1	ASSLDRDQPQH
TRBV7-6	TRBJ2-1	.	ASSLAGGGFNEQF
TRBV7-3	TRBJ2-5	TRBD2	ASSFSGGDEETQY
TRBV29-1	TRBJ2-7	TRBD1	SVGTGEDGEQY
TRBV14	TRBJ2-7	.	ASSPQGFEQY
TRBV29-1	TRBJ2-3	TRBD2	SAPRGGTDTQY
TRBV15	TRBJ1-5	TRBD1	ATSRRATGGNQPQH
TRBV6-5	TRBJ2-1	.	ASSYSRVYNEQF
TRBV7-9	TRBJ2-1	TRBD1	ASSFGTGGYNEQF
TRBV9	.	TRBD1	ASSVEDRAEQY
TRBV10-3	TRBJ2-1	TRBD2	AISELAGENIGEQF
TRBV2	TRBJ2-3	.	ARGRGSSTDTQY
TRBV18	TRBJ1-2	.	ASSPSTALAYGYT
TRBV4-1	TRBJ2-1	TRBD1	ASSQVIRIGTGGDEQF
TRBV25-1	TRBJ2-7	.	ASGNGGLYEQY
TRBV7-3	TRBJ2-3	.	ASSLRLNGIGITDTQY
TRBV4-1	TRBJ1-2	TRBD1	ASSQDSRGSLIYGYT
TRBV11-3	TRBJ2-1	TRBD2	ASSLGSGAGGAYNEQF
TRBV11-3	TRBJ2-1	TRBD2	ASSLGTSGHNEQF
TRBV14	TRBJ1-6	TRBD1	ASSRFGQGDYYNSPLH
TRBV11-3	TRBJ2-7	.	ASSSGGYEQY
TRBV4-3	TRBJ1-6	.	ASSQAHVGRFSYNSPLH
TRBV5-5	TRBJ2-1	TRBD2	ASSLGNLAGAYNEQF
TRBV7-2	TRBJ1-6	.	ASSLTRVGNSPLH
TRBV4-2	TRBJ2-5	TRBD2	ASSQDGAGLAGDGTQY
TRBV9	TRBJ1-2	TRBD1	ASSPRGQQFNYGYT
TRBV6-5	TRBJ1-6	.	ASSYLRDTLIPLH
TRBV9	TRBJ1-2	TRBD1	ASSNIRDSHYGYT
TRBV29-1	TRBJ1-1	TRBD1	SVGQGGTEAF
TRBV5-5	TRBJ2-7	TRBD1	ASSWIQGARGYEQY
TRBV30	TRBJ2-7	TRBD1	AWSPGTVSSYEQY
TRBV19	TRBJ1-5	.	ASSIGSLRGQPQH
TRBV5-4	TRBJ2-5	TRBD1	ASSPSPDREETQY